This T cell receptor (beta chain) was captured in a study of shared clonotypes between healthy human individuals. Study in general: Contributing individuals were two females and a few males aged 18 to 49.

Only in-frame clones appear in the TCRdb table, and some are missing; sequencing was by immunoSEQ multiplex PCR. The sample contains 450,000 to 500,000 clones, around 80% of which appear only once. CDR3 length: 18 residues. The germline V gene encodes CDR1 SNHLY and CDR2 FYNNEI. J lost 5 bases, V lost 7 bases, and 11 bases had no gene match. The chain recombines TRBV2 with TRBJ2-1; 16 bases line up with TRBD2. Sequenced: PBMCs. The TCR comes from a woman in her thirties or forties in good health. Some clones in this sample may be carry-over from other donors' samples. The CDR3 bases are TGTGCCAGCACTCCGGGGACTAGCGGGAGGGGTAGGGACAATGAGCAGTTCTTC. Protein product: CASTPGTSGRGRDNEQFF.